One sample yielded the 5 T cell receptor beta chains listed below, sequenced in a study of shared clonotypes between healthy human individuals. The method was immunoSEQ multiplex PCR; TCRdb's version includes in-frame clones alone and lacks a portion of them. The table records about 2.1 million clones, roughly 95% of them present only once. In the naive CD8 group, cells lacked CD45RO and were positively selected for CCR7, so terminally differentiated effector memory CD45RA+ cells were left out. Input material: naive CD8+ T cells from PBMCs. These receptors all stem from a man between 18 and 29 years old in good health. Some clones in this sample may be carry-over from other donors' samples.

The chain employs TRBV10-2 and TRBJ2-1; no firm D call. Trimming left V 0 bases short and J 9 bases short, with 21 bases between. The germline V gene encodes CDR1 WSHSY and CDR2 SAAADI. This CDR3 is 17 amino acids long. CDR3: CASSESSRNFLSGEQFF. The CDR3, as DNA: TGCGCCAGCAGTGAGTCGTCTAGGAACTTCCTTAGTGGTGAGCAGTTCTTC.

The chain employs TRBV9 and TRBJ2-7; D is unclear. Germline CDR1 and CDR2: SGDLS and YYNGEE. The V end lost 4 bases, the J end lost 4 bases, and 18 bases lay between the germline ends. This CDR3 region has 15 residues. The CDR3 nucleotides are TGTGCCAGCAGCCCTCGCGGCGAAGCTATGTACGAGCAGTACTTC. Protein: CASSPRGEAMYEQYF.

The rearrangement links TRBV27 to TRBJ2-2, with unresolved D. The V end lost 6 bases, the J end lost 2 bases, and 16 bases lay between the germline ends. Germline-derived CDR1 and CDR2 are MNHEY and SMNVEV (reference sequence). This CDR3 is built from 16 residues. The CDR3 sequence is CASSPNSAPNTGELFF. The CDR3 DNA follows: TGTGCCAGCAGCCCAAACTCAGCTCCCAACACCGGGGAGCTGTTTTTT.

This sequence joins TRBV27 and TRBJ1-1, with TRBD1 matching 9 bases. V was pared by 4 bases and J by 5 bases, with 26 bases of the junction left unmatched. Germline V gives CDR1 MNHEY, CDR2 SMNVEV (reference sequence). The length of the CDR3 is 21 residues. The CDR3 DNA follows: TGTGCCAGCAGTTCCCTCTTTCTAACAGGGGGCGCCCATCAGGAAAGGACTGAAGCTTTCTTT. Its translation: CASSSLFLTGGAHQERTEAFF.

V usage is TRBV15 and J usage is TRBJ1-3; D not resolved. The CDR3 length is 13 residues. Trimming took 3 bases from V and 2 from J, leaving 5 bases between them. Per the germline V gene, CDR1 is LNHNV and CDR2 is YYDKDF (reference sequence). For the CDR3, the DNA is TGTGCCACCAGCAGTCGTACTGGAAACACCATATATTTT. Translating gives CATSSRTGNTIYF.